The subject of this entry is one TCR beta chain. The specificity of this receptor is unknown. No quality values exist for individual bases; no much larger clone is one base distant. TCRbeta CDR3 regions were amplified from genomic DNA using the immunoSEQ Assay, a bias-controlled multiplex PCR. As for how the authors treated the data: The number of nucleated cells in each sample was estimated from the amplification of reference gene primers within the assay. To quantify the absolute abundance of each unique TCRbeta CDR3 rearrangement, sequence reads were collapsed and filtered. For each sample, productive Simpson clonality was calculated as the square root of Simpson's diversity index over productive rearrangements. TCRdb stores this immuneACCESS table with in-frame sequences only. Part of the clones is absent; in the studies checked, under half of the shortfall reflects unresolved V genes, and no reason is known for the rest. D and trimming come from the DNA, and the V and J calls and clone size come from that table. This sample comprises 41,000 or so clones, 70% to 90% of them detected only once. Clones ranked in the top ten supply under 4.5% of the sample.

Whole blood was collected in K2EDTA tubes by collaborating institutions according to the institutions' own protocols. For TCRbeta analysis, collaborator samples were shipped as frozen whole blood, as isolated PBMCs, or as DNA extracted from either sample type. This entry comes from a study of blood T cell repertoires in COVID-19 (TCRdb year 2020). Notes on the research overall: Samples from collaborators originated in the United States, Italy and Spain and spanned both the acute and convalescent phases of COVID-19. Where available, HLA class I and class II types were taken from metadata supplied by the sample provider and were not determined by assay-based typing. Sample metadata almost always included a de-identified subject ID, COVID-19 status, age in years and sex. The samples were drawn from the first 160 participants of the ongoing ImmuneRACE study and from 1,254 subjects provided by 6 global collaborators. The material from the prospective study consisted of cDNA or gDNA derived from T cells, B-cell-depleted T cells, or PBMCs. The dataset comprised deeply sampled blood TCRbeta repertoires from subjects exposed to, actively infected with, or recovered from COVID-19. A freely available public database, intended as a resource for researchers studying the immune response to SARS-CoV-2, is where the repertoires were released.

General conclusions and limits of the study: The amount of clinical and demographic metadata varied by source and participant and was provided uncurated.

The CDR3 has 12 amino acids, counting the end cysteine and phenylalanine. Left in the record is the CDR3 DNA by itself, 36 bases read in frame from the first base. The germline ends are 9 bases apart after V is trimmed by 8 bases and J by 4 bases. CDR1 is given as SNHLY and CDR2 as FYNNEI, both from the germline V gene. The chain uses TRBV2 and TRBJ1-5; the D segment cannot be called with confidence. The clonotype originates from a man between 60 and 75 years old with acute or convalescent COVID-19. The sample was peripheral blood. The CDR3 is CASGQFNQPQHF. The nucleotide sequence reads TGTGCCAGCGGGCAGTTTAATCAGCCCCAGCATTTT.